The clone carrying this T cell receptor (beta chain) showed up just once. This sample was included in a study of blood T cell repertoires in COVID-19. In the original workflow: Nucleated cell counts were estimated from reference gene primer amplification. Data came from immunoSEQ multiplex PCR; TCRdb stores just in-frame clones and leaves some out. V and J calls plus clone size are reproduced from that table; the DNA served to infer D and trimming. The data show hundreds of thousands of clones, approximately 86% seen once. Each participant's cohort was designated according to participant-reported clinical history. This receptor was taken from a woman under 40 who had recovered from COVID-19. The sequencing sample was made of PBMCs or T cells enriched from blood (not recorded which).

Written as DNA, the CDR3 is TGTGCCAGCAGCGCCGCTAGAGGGCTGGTCTATGGCTACACCTTC. The encoded protein is CASSAARGLVYGYTF. The V and J genes are TRBV13 and TRBJ1-2; D not certain. CDR1 and CDR2 from the germline V gene are PRHDT and FYEKMQ (reference sequence). The CDR3 totals 15 residues. Trimming removed 5 bases from V and 4 bases from J, with 17 bases in between.